One sample yielded the 15 T cell receptor beta chains listed below, sequenced in a study of control samples from healthy donors and cancer patients (dated by TCRdb to about 2020). The library was obtained by the immunoSEQ multiplex PCR assay. Here the immuneACCESS table is served through TCRdb, limited to in-frame sequences with V and J called. Missing clones are a known gap in these copies; in checked studies unresolved V genes cover under half, and the rest lacks a known reason. A total of some 150,000 clones appear in this sample, nearly 96% of them only once. 0.95% to 1.1% of the sample belongs to the ten largest clones. The sequencing input was blood. These receptors all come from a woman in her thirties in good health.

The V gene is TRBV7-9, the J gene TRBJ1-4; D gene uncertain. This CDR3 comprises 15 residues. Germline CDR1 is SEHNR and CDR2 is FQNEAQ (reference sequence). V was trimmed by 1 base and J by 3 bases, leaving 9 bases between them. The CDR3 DNA sequence: TGTGCCAGCAGCTTAGTCGCAGGTGCTAATGAAAAACTGTTTTTT. Translated: CASSLVAGANEKLFF.

This clone was detected only once. The J gene is TRBJ2-6, the V gene TRBV9, with 9 bases aligning to TRBD1. Germline V gene data show CDR1 as SGDLS and CDR2 as YYNGEE. The CDR3 sequence is 18 residues long. The ends lost 4 bases at V and 0 bases at J; junction bases unmatched: 8. The CDR3: CASSLGGTGHSGANVLTF. CDR3 nucleotide sequence: TGTGCCAGCAGCCTCGGTGGGACAGGGCACTCTGGGGCCAACGTCCTGACTTTC.

The V and J genes are TRBV18 and TRBJ2-1; D perhaps matches TRBD1 (6 bases). V lost 1 base, J lost 0 bases, and 10 bases lay in between. The CDR3 is 16 residues long. CDR1 is KGHSH and CDR2 is LQKENI in the germline V gene. The CDR3 coding sequence is TGTGCCAGCTCACCACTCGACAGGAGCTCCTACAATGAGCAGTTCTTC. Protein sequence: CASSPLDRSSYNEQFF. Looking up the rest from reference TRBV18 and TRBJ2-1 gives the full variable domain: NAGVMQNPRHLVRRRGQEARLRCSPMKGHSHVYWYRQLPEEGLKFMVYLQKENIIDESGMPKERFSAEFPKEGPSILRIQQVVRGDSAAYFCASSPLDRSSYNEQFFGPGTRLTVL.

J is TRBJ1-5 and V is TRBV4-2, with 7 bases lining up with TRBD1. Germline values: CDR1 LGHNA, CDR2 YNFKEQ. The ends lost 1 base at V and 4 bases at J; junction bases unmatched: 1. This CDR3 contains 14 residues. The CDR3 sequence: CASSQAGGNQPQHF. The CDR3 nucleotides are TGTGCCAGCAGCCAAGCAGGGGGAAATCAGCCCCAGCATTTT.

The chain combines TRBV4-2 with TRBJ1-1, with 7 bases that match TRBD1. The ends lost 2 bases at V and 4 bases at J; junction bases unmatched: 7. Germline-derived CDR1 and CDR2 are LGHNA and YNFKEQ. This CDR3 is built from 15 residues. CDR3: CASSQRQGRATEAFF. The DNA for the CDR3 is TGTGCCAGCAGCCAACGACAGGGTCGGGCCACTGAAGCTTTCTTT.

The gene calls are TRBV30 and TRBJ2-7, with 7 bases matching TRBD1. Germline CDR1 and CDR2: GTSNPN and SVGIG (reference sequence). With V trimmed by 5 bases and J by 0 bases, 16 bases remained unmatched. CDR3 length equals 17 residues. CDR3 bases: TGTGCCTGGTTCTCTGGGACAGTGAGCTCTCTCTCCTACGAGCAGTACTTC. Its translation is CAWFSGTVSSLSYEQYF.

The gene calls are TRBV7-2 and TRBJ2-7, with 7 bases lining up with TRBD1. Per germline, CDR1 SGHTA and CDR2 FQGNSA. The CDR3 has 14 residues. J was trimmed by 5 bases and V by 0 bases; bases with no gene match: 4. In DNA form, the CDR3 reads TGTGCCAGCAGCTTAGCACAGGGGAACCACGAGCAGTACTTC. It encodes CASSLAQGNHEQYF.

CDR3 DNA: TGTGCCAGCAGTTTATCGGGGCGTGTCTCTGGAAACACCATATATTTT. It specifies CASSLSGRVSGNTIYF. This rearrangement joins TRBV27 to TRBJ1-3; possible D gene TRBD1, 5 bases. V lost 0 bases to trimming and J lost 0 bases, with 9 bases between them. Germline loops: CDR1 MNHEY, CDR2 SMNVEV (reference sequence). CDR3 size: 16 residues.

The V gene is TRBV5-8, the J gene TRBJ2-1, with D unclear. Germline values: CDR1 SGHTS, CDR2 YDEGEE. This CDR3 comprises 14 residues. Between the trimmed V and J ends, which lost 4 bases and 2 bases, there was a span of 10 bases. The CDR3 loop reads CASSLELTYNEQFF. CDR3 bases: TGTGCCAGCAGCCTTGAGCTGACCTACAATGAGCAGTTCTTC.

This rearrangement joins TRBV30 to TRBJ1-2; a weak D match, TRBD1 (5 bases). Between the trimmed V and J ends, which lost 0 bases and 7 bases, there was a span of 9 bases. The CDR3 consists of 12 residues. Germline V lookup: CDR1 GTSNPN, CDR2 SVGIG (reference sequence). The CDR3 DNA is TGTGCCTGGAGTGTAGGGGAAAGTGGCTACACCTTC. It encodes CAWSVGESGYTF.

This clone was seen a single time. The chain is built from TRBV7-2 and TRBJ1-2; the D is unclear. The germline V and J ends were trimmed by 6 bases and 8 bases, with 10 bases remaining between them. This CDR3 is built from 11 residues. Looked up from germline, CDR1 is SGHTA and CDR2 is FQGNSA. The CDR3 region has the DNA TGTGCCAGCAGTACCCAGTGGGGCTACACCTTC. It translates to CASSTQWGYTF.

This chain links TRBV19 with TRBJ2-1; D not resolved. Between the trimmed V and J ends, which lost 6 bases and 7 bases, there was a span of 16 bases. The CDR3 loop spans 14 amino acids. Germline V gene data show CDR1 as LNHDA and CDR2 as SQIVND (reference sequence). The CDR3 DNA reads TGTGCCAGTAGCGTCGGTGGGTTTCAGAATGAGCAGTTCTTC. Protein product: CASSVGGFQNEQFF.

The gene calls are TRBV5-1 and TRBJ2-1; 11 bases are shared with TRBD2. This CDR3 has 15 residues. Trimming took 4 bases from V and 2 from J; bases not matched to a gene: 2. CDR1 SGHRS and CDR2 YFSETQ come from the germline V gene. In DNA, the CDR3 is TGCGCCAGCAGCGTACTAGCGGGAGCCTACAATGAGCAGTTCTTC. Its translation is CASSVLAGAYNEQFF.

About this clone: The same CDR3 can be traced to other DNA sequences in this sample. The V call is TRBV28, the J call TRBJ1-2, with 9 bases aligning to TRBD1. V was pared by 3 bases and J by 5 bases, with 1 base of the junction left unmatched. CDR3 length equals 13 residues. Germline V gene lookup returns CDR1 MDHEN and CDR2 SYDVKM. Written as DNA, the CDR3 is TGTGCCAGCAGTTTGGGACAGGGATATGGCTACACCTTC. Protein sequence: CASSLGQGYGYTF.

J is TRBJ1-1 and V is TRBV28; 9 bases map to TRBD1. The V segment lost 7 bases and the J segment 4 bases; nucleotides outside the gene matches: 7. Germline assignment: CDR1 MDHEN and CDR2 SYDVKM. The CDR3 spans 14 residues. CDR3 nucleotide sequence: TGTGCCAGCACCACAGGGGGCGTGGGCACTGAAGCTTTCTTT. Translated, it gives CASTTGGVGTEAFF.